This note documents a single TCR beta chain sequence. Its antigen is undetermined. The data were taken from a study of long-term antiretroviral therapy in people with HIV. Runs used v3.0 of the immunoSEQ assay and were done at survey level. This table comes from immunoSEQ multiplex PCR, and its TCRdb copy is limited to in-frame clones, with some not included. Here the sample spans about 28,000 clones, more than 80% being singletons. Study-wide points: Across all time points, the repertoire was dominated by clones that expanded before ART. The study found narrower CDR3 length ranges in HIV repertoires than in controls.

Per germline, CDR1 SGHRS and CDR2 YFSETQ. CDR3 length equals 16 residues. V lost 4 bases to trimming and J lost 0 bases, with 16 bases between them. J is TRBJ2-5 and V is TRBV5-1; D is possibly TRBD1 (5 bases). The sequencing here drew on unsorted PBMCs, taken 0.3 years after starting antiretroviral therapy. This TCR was recovered from a man aged 40-50 years with HIV. CDR3 region: CASSAPPRTNQETQYF. Written as DNA, the CDR3 is TGCGCCAGCAGCGCCCCCCCCCGGACAAACCAAGAGACCCAGTACTTC.